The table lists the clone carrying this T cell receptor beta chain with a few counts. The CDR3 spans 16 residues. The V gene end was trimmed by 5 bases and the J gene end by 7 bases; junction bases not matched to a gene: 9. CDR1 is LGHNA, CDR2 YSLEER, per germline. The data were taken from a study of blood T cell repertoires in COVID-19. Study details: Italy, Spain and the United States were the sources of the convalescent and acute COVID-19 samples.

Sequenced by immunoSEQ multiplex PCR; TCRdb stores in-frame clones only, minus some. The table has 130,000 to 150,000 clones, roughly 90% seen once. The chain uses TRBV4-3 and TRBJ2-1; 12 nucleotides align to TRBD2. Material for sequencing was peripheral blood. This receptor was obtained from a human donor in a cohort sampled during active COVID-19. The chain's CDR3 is CASSDELAGGSNEQFF. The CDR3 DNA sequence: TGCGCCAGCAGCGACGAACTAGCGGGAGGATCTAATGAGCAGTTCTTC.